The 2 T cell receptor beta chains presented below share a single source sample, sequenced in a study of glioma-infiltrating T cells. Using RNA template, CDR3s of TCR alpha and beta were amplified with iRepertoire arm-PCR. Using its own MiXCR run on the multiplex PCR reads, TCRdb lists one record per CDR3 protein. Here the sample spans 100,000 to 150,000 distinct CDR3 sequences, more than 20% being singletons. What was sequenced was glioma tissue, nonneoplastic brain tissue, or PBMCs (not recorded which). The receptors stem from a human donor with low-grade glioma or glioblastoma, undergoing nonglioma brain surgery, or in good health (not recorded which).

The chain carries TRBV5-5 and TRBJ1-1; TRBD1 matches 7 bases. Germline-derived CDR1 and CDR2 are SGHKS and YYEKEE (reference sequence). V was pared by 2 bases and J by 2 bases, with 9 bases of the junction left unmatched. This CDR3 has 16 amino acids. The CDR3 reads CASSFYRNRGNTEAFF. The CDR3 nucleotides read TGTGCCAGCAGCTTCTACCGCAACAGGGGAAACACTGAAGCTTTCTTT.

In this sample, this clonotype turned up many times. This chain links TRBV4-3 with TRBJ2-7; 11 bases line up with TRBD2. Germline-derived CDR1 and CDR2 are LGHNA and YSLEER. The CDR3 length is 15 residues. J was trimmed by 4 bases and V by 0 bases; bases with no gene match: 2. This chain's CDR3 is CASSQDSGRGYEQYF. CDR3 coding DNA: TGCGCCAGCAGCCAAGATAGCGGGAGGGGGTACGAGCAGTACTTC.